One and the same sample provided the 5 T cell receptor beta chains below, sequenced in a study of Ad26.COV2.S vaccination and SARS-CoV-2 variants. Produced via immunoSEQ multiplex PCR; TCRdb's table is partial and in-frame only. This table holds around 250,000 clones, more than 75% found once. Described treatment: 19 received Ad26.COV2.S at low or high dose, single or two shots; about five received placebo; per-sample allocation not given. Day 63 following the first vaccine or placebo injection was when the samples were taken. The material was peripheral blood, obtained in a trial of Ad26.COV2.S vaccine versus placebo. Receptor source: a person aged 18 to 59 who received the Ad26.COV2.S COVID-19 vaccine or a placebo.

The CDR3 is CAWSHSSFSGNTIYF. CDR3 nucleotides: TGTGCCTGGTCGCACAGTTCCTTCTCTGGAAACACCATATATTTT. The genes are TRBV30 and TRBJ1-3; no firm D call. With 5 bases removed from V and 0 bases from J, the gap between germline ends came to 14 bases. Germline lookup yields CDR1 GTSNPN and CDR2 SVGIG (reference sequence). The length of the CDR3 is 15 residues.

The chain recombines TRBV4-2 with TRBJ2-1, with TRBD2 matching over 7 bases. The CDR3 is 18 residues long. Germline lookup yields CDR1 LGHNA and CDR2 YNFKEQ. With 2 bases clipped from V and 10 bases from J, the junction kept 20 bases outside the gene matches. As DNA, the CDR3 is TGTGCCAGCAGCCAACTGGCAGGCGGGGGATCGGAGGTCGGGGAGCAGTTCTTC. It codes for CASSQLAGGGSEVGEQFF.

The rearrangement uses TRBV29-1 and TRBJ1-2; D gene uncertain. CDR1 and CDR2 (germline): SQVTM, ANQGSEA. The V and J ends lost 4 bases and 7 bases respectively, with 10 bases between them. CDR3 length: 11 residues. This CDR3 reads CSVAQYIGYTF. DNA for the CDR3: TGCAGCGTTGCCCAATACATTGGCTACACCTTC.

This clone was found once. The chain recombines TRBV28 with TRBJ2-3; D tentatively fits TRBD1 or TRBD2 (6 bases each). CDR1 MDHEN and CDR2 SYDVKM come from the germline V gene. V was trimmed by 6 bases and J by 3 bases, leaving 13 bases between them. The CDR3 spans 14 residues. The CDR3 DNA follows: TGTGCCAGCAGGGGGTGGGGGGCTACAGATACGCAGTATTTT. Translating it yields CASRGWGATDTQYF.

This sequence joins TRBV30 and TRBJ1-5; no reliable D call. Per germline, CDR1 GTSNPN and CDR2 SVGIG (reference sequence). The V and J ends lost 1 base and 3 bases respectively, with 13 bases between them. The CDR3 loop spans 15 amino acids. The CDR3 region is CAWSDRGANNQPQHF. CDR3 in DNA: TGTGCCTGGAGTGATCGGGGAGCGAACAATCAGCCCCAGCATTTT.